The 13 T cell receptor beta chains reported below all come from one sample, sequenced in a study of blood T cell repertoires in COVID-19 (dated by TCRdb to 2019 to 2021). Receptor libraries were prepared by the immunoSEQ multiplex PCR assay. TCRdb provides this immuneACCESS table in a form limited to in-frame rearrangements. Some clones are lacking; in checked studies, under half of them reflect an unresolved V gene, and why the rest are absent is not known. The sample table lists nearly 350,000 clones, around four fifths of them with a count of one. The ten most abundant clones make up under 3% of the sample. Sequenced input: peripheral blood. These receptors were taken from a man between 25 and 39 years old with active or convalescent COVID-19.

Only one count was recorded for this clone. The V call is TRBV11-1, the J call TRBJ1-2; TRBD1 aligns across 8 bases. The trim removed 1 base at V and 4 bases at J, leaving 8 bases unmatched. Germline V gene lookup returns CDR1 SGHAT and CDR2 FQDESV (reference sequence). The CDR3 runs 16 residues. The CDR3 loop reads CASSLGRRGPGYGYTF. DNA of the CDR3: TGTGCCAGCAGCTTAGGTCGCAGGGGGCCTGGCTATGGCTACACCTTC.

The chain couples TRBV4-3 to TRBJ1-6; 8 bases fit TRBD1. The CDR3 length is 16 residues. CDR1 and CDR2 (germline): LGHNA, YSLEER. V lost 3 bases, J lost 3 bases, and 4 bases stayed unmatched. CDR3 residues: CASSQPGQGYNSPLHF. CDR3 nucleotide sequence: TGCGCCAGCAGCCAGCCAGGACAGGGCTATAATTCACCCCTCCACTTT.

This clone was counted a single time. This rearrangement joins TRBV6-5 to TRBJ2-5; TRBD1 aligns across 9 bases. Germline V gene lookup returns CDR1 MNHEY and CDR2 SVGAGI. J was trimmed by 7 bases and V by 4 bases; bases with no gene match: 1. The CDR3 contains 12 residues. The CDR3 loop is CASSSTGGTQYF. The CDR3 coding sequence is TGTGCCAGCAGTTCGACAGGGGGGACCCAGTACTTC.

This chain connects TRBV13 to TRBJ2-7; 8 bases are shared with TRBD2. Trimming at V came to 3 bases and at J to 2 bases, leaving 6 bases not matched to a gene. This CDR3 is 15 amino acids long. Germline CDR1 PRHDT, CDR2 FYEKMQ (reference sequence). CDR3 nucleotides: TGTGCCAGCAGCTTCGCCAGCGGGAGAACCTACGAGCAGTACTTC. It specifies CASSFASGRTYEQYF.

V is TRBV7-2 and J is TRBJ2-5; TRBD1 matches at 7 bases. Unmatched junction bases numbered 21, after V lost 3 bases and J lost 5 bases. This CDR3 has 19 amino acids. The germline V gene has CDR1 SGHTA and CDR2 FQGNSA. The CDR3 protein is CASSFPRITDIGGVETQYF. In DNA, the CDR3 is TGTGCCAGCAGCTTCCCCAGAATAACGGACATAGGGGGCGTGGAGACCCAGTACTTC.

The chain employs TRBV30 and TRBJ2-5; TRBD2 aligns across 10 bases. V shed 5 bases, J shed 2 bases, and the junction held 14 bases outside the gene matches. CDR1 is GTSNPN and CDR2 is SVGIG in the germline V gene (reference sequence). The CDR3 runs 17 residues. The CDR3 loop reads CAWCKWTGLATQETQYF. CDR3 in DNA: TGTGCCTGGTGTAAGTGGACGGGACTAGCGACTCAAGAGACCCAGTACTTC.

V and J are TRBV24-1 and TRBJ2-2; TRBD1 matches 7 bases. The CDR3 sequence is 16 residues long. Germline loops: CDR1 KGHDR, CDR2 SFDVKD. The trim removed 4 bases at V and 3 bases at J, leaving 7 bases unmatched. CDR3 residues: CATSETGTAYTGELFF. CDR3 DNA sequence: TGTGCCACCAGTGAGACCGGGACAGCATACACCGGGGAGCTGTTTTTT.

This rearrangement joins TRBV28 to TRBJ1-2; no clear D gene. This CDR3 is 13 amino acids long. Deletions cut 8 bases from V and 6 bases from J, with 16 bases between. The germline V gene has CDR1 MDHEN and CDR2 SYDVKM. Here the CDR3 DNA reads TGTGCCAGCTCCAGTACGGGAATCGATGGCTACACCTTC. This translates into CASSSTGIDGYTF.

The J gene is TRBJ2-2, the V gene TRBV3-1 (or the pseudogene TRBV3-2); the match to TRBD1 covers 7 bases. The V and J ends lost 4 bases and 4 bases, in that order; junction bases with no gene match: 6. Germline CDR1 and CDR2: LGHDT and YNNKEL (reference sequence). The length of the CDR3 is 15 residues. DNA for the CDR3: TGTGCCAGCAGCCCCCCGGGGACAGTCACCGGGGAGCTGTTTTTT. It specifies CASSPPGTVTGELFF.

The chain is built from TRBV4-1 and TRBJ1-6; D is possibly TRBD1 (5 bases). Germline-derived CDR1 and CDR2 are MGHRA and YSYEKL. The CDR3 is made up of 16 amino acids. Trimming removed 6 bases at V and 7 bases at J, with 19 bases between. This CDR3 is CASRSDGRTRNSPLHF. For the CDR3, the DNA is TGCGCCAGCAGATCGGACGGGAGGACAAGGAATTCACCCCTCCACTTT.

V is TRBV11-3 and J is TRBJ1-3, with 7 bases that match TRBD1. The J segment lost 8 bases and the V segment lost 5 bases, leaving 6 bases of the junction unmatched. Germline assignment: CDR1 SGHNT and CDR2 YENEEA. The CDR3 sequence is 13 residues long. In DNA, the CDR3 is TGTGCCAGCAGCATCTTGACAGGGTACACCATATATTTT. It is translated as CASSILTGYTIYF.

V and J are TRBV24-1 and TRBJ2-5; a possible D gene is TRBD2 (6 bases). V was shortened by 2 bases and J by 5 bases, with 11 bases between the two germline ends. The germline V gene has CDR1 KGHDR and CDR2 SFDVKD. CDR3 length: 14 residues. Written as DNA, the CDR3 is TGTGCCACCAGTGATTCAGGGAGGAGGGAGACCCAGTACTTC. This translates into CATSDSGRRETQYF.

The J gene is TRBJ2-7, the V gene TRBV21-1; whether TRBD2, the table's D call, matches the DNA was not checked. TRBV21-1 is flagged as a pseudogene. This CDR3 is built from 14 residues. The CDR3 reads CASSKRRVTYEQYF. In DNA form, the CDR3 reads TGTGCCAGCAGCAAAAGGAGGGTTACCTACGAGCAGTACTTC.